This entry lists 28 T cell receptor beta chains sequenced from one sample in a study of cytomegalovirus exposure and HLA in healthy donors. The PCR ran on 60 Vbeta and 13 Jbeta primers. TCRdb's copy holds only in-frame clones and misses some; the assay was immunoSEQ multiplex PCR. The sample lists 85,000 to 100,000 clones; just under 85% were seen once. Sequencing used PBMCs. The receptor set was obtained from a woman between 18 and 29 years old in good health and CMV-seropositive.

This chain connects TRBV28 to TRBJ2-7, with D maybe TRBD1 (5 bases). Germline V gives CDR1 MDHEN, CDR2 SYDVKM. V was pared by 2 bases and J by 3 bases, with 11 bases between. This CDR3 comprises 14 residues. CDR3 in DNA: TGTGCCAGCAGTTTAAGGGGCTGGGGCTACGAGCAGTACTTC. Translation: CASSLRGWGYEQYF.

The V call is TRBV11-2, the J call TRBJ1-1; D unresolved. V gave up 3 bases and J gave up 4 bases, with 9 bases separating them. The CDR3 is made up of 13 amino acids. Germline V gene data show CDR1 as SGHAT and CDR2 as FQNNGV. The CDR3 nucleotides read TGTGCCAGCAGCTTCCGGCGGGGCACTGAAGCTTTCTTT. It translates to CASSFRRGTEAFF. Together with reference TRBV11-2 and TRBJ1-1, the CDR3 gives the full variable domain: EAGVAQSPRYKIIEKRQSVAFWCNPISGHATLYWYQQILGQGPKLLIQFQNNGVVDDSQLPKDRFSAERLKGVDSTLKIQPAKLEDSAVYLCASSFRRGTEAFFGQGTRLTVV.

This clone was found a few times. The CDR3 sequence is CSALKMNTEAFF. In DNA form, the CDR3 reads TGCAGCGCCCTTAAAATGAACACTGAAGCTTTCTTT. The chain joins TRBV29-1 to TRBJ1-1; D unresolved. V was pared by 7 bases and J by 0 bases, with 9 bases between. The CDR3 covers 12 residues. The germline V gene encodes CDR1 SQVTM and CDR2 ANQGSEA.

The chain employs TRBV27 and TRBJ2-7; 10 bases agree with TRBD2. Germline V gene lookup returns CDR1 MNHEY and CDR2 SMNVEV (reference sequence). V lost 5 bases and J lost 5; bases outside the gene matches: 30. CDR3 length equals 22 residues. CDR3 bases: TGTGCCAGCAGTACCTCAGCAGGGGGCGCCGGCGTAGCGGGAGGTCTTTTACACGAGCAGTACTTC. Translated: CASSTSAGGAGVAGGLLHEQYF.

This clone was seen once. This rearrangement joins TRBV5-1 to TRBJ1-4, with TRBD1 as a possible D gene (5 bases). In germline, CDR1 is SGHRS, CDR2 YFSETQ. The V gene lost 3 bases and the J gene lost 2 bases, with 11 bases spanning the gap. There are 15 residues in the CDR3. The CDR3 bases are TGCGCCAGCAGCTCGCAGGGTCGGACTAATGAAAAACTGTTTTTT. The encoded protein is CASSSQGRTNEKLFF.

The chain is built from TRBV10-3 and TRBJ1-5, with D unclear. V gave up 10 bases and J gave up 1 base, with 17 bases separating them. The CDR3 length is 15 residues. Germline V gives CDR1 ENHRY, CDR2 SYGVKD. CDR3 nucleotides: TGTGCCACCAGAGGAATGGCGGGGAGCAATCAGCCCCAGCATTTT. Encoded protein: CATRGMAGSNQPQHF.

The rearrangement uses TRBV7-9 and TRBJ2-5; 7 nucleotides align to TRBD2. J gave up 4 bases and V 1 base, and 3 bases lay outside the gene matches. The CDR3 is made up of 14 amino acids. Germline V gene data show CDR1 as SEHNR and CDR2 as FQNEAQ (reference sequence). CDR3 DNA: TGTGCCAGCAGCTTAGTCGTAGCGGGAGAGACCCAGTACTTC. It codes for CASSLVVAGETQYF.

This chain uses TRBV28 with TRBJ2-7; 9 bases are a match to TRBD2. J gave up 2 bases and V 7 bases, and 6 bases lay outside the gene matches. Germline V CDR1 and CDR2: MDHEN, SYDVKM. This CDR3 comprises 14 residues. In nucleotides, the CDR3 is TGTGCCAGCAAGTCTGGCGGGAGGGCCTACGAGCAGTACTTC. Its translation is CASKSGGRAYEQYF.

This chain uses TRBV11-2 with TRBJ2-7; 9 nucleotides line up with TRBD1. Germline trimming cut 5 bases from V and 3 bases from J; bases unmatched to any gene: 11. The CDR3 is made up of 16 amino acids. Germline CDR1 SGHAT, CDR2 FQNNGV. The CDR3 reads CASSPPGTGLFYEQYF. CDR3 in DNA: TGTGCCAGCAGCCCCCCCGGGACAGGGTTGTTCTACGAGCAGTACTTC.

This clone was counted a few times. This sequence joins TRBV28 and TRBJ2-6, with D perhaps TRBD1 (5 bases). This CDR3 has 15 amino acids. V was cut by 3 bases and J by 0 bases, with 6 bases left in between. Germline-derived CDR1 and CDR2 are MDHEN and SYDVKM. The CDR3 loop is CASSFTGSGANVLTF. The CDR3, as DNA: TGTGCCAGCAGTTTCACAGGCTCTGGGGCCAACGTCCTGACTTTC. Full variable domain (outside the CDR3, taken from reference TRBV28 and TRBJ2-6): DVKVTQSSRYLVKRTGEKVFLECVQDMDHENMFWYRQDPGLGLRLIYFSYDVKMKEKGDIPEGYSVSREKKERFSLILESASTNQTSMYLCASSFTGSGANVLTFGAGSRLTVL.

This chain joins TRBV6-5 and TRBJ2-7, with 9 bases that match TRBD1. The V and J ends lost 6 bases and 3 bases, in that order; junction bases with no gene match: 9. Germline lookup yields CDR1 MNHEY and CDR2 SVGAGI. The CDR3 length is 15 residues. CDR3 DNA: TGTGCCAGCAGAGCGGGACAGGGTATATTCTACGAGCAGTACTTC. The encoded protein is CASRAGQGIFYEQYF.

The gene calls are TRBV7-8 and TRBJ1-2; D possibly corresponds to TRBD1 (6 bases). CDR3 length equals 16 residues. The ends were cut back, 0 bases at V and 3 bases at J, with 14 bases in the middle. The germline gives CDR1 SGHVS, CDR2 FQNEAQ. The CDR3 reads CASSLAPGAVDYGYTF. Here the CDR3 DNA reads TGTGCCAGCAGCTTAGCGCCAGGGGCTGTTGACTATGGCTACACCTTC.

A few counts support this clone. The V call is TRBV28, the J call TRBJ1-3, with D maybe TRBD1 (6 bases). The CDR3 length is 14 residues. V was cut by 1 base and J by 8 bases, with 12 bases left in between. Germline loops: CDR1 MDHEN, CDR2 SYDVKM. CDR3 sequence (DNA): TGTGCCAGCAGTTTATTGTCGGACAGTGACACCATATATTTT. This codes for CASSLLSDSDTIYF.

CDR3 amino acids: CASRTQAGSYNEQFF. The CDR3 bases are TGTGCCAGCAGAACTCAAGCGGGTTCATACAATGAGCAGTTCTTC. The J gene is TRBJ2-1, the V gene TRBV27; D is possibly TRBD2 (6 bases). Germline CDR1 MNHEY, CDR2 SMNVEV (reference sequence). V gave up 6 bases and J gave up 4 bases, with 16 bases separating them. The CDR3 runs 15 residues.

The V and J genes are TRBV5-5 and TRBJ1-5, with 8 bases identical to TRBD1. V shed 0 bases and J 5 bases; nucleotides not matched to a gene: 4. The germline V gene has CDR1 SGHKS and CDR2 YYEKEE (reference sequence). The CDR3 is made up of 15 amino acids. CDR3 protein: CASSLARGHYQPQHF. The CDR3 coding sequence is TGTGCCAGCAGCTTGGCCAGGGGGCATTATCAGCCCCAGCATTTT. Looking up the rest from reference TRBV5-5 and TRBJ1-5 gives the full variable domain: DAGVTQSPTHLIKTRGQQVTLRCSPISGHKSVSWYQQVLGQGPQFIFQYYEKEERGRGNFPDRFSARQFPNYSSELNVNALLLGDSALYLCASSLARGHYQPQHFGDGTRLSIL.

This clone has just one count. The chain recombines TRBV7-2 with TRBJ2-2; no firm D call. The CDR3 sequence is 14 residues long. Per germline, CDR1 SGHTA and CDR2 FQGNSA. V gave up 1 base and J gave up 5 bases, with 8 bases separating them. The CDR3 reads CASSLVWQTGELFF. The DNA of the CDR3 is TGTGCCAGCAGCTTAGTATGGCAGACCGGGGAGCTGTTTTTT.

Comments on this clone: One end of the junction does not line up with germline, which may come from a read error. V is TRBV11-2 and J is TRBJ2-7; D is uncertain. The CDR3 runs to 16 residues. From germline, CDR1 is SGHAT and CDR2 FQNNGV. CDR3 sequence: CARSFPTKLTPYEQYF. DNA for the CDR3: TGTGCCAGAAGCTTTCCCACGAAGCTCACCCCCTACGAGCAGTACTTC.

In this sample, this clone turned up once. The rearrangement joins TRBV6-4 to TRBJ2-3; D might be TRBD1 (6 bases). V was cut by 3 bases and J by 0 bases, with 10 bases left in between. CDR3 length: 15 amino acids. CDR1 and CDR2 (germline): MRHNA, SNTAGT. The CDR3 bases are TGTGCCAGCAGTGAGGGGGCTTCTAGCACAGATACGCAGTATTTT. Amino acid sequence: CASSEGASSTDTQYF.

This chain joins TRBV7-9 and TRBJ1-1; D is unresolved. This CDR3 comprises 14 residues. V was cut by 0 bases and J by 0 bases, with 5 bases left in between. The germline CDR1 and CDR2 sequences are SEHNR and FQNEAQ (reference sequence). CDR3 region: CASSLALMNTEAFF. CDR3 in DNA: TGTGCCAGCAGCTTAGCACTCATGAACACTGAAGCTTTCTTT.

The CDR3, as DNA: TGTGCCAGTAGTCCGACTAGCGGGAGTAAGAATGAGCAGTTCTTC. Protein product: CASSPTSGSKNEQFF. The chain has TRBV19 and TRBJ2-1; 12 nucleotides match TRBD2. CDR3 length equals 15 residues. Germline loops: CDR1 LNHDA, CDR2 SQIVND (reference sequence). V was clipped by 5 bases and J by 7 bases; unmatched bases: 6.

The chain has TRBV4-1 and TRBJ2-1; no firm D call. The ends were cut back, 2 bases at V and 10 bases at J, with 12 bases in the middle. The CDR3 extends over 13 amino acids. Germline V lookup: CDR1 MGHRA, CDR2 YSYEKL. The CDR3 loop reads CASSQPDWSEQFF. The CDR3 coding sequence is TGCGCCAGCAGCCAACCAGACTGGTCGGAGCAGTTCTTC.

This clone was observed once. The J gene is TRBJ2-5, the V gene TRBV5-1; 10 bases fit TRBD2. V lost 0 bases and J lost 2; bases outside the gene matches: 4. Per germline, CDR1 SGHRS and CDR2 YFSETQ. This CDR3 is built from 16 residues. This chain's CDR3 is CASSLAGSGGQETQYF. CDR3 nucleotides: TGCGCCAGCAGCTTGGCAGGTAGCGGGGGGCAAGAGACCCAGTACTTC.

The genes are TRBV29-1 and TRBJ1-2, with TRBD1 as a possible D gene (6 bases). CDR1 is SQVTM and CDR2 is ANQGSEA in the germline V gene. This CDR3 is 13 amino acids long. The ends were cut back, 3 bases at V and 5 bases at J, with 13 bases in the middle. The CDR3 nucleotides read TGCAGCGTTGACCGGACAGTAACTTATGGCTACACCTTC. This codes for CSVDRTVTYGYTF.

This rearrangement joins TRBV13 to TRBJ2-2; TRBD2 agrees at 13 bases. There are 17 residues in the CDR3. Germline V gene lookup returns CDR1 PRHDT and CDR2 FYEKMQ (reference sequence). The junction had 9 bases not matched to a gene; V was cut back by 5 bases and J by 6 bases. CDR3 coding DNA: TGTGCCAGCAGCCCAACCGGGACTAGCGGGGATTCCGGGGAGCTGTTTTTT. It specifies CASSPTGTSGDSGELFF.

V usage is TRBV6-5 and J usage is TRBJ1-2; 9 positions match TRBD1. This CDR3 is built from 14 residues. The V and J ends lost 4 bases and 2 bases, in that order; junction bases with no gene match: 2. CDR1 and CDR2 from the germline V gene are MNHEY and SVGAGI. CDR3 loop: CASSLGQGNYGYTF. The CDR3, as DNA: TGTGCCAGCAGTTTGGGACAGGGAAACTATGGCTACACCTTC.

V usage is TRBV30 and J usage is TRBJ2-3; 12 bases match TRBD2. The CDR3 is 19 amino acids. With V trimmed by 1 base and J by 4 bases, 15 bases remained unmatched. Germline lookup yields CDR1 GTSNPN and CDR2 SVGIG (reference sequence). The CDR3 protein is CAWSGEVSSGRAPPDTQYF. The CDR3 nucleotides are TGTGCCTGGAGTGGAGAGGTCTCTAGCGGGAGGGCCCCGCCAGATACGCAGTATTTT.

V gene TRBV5-6 combines with J gene TRBJ1-1, with 8 bases lining up with TRBD1. J gave up 5 bases and V 3 bases, and 6 bases lay outside the gene matches. The CDR3 has 14 amino acids. CDR1 is SGHDT and CDR2 is YYEEEE in the germline V gene. The CDR3 nucleotides are TGTGCCAGCAGCTGGGACAGGTTAGGTACTGAAGCTTTCTTT. Translation gives CASSWDRLGTEAFF.

This clone showed up just a few times. V usage is TRBV6-4 and J usage is TRBJ2-3, with D maybe TRBD1 (6 bases). Germline V CDR1 and CDR2: MRHNA, SNTAGT. CDR3 length equals 15 residues. V was pared by 2 bases and J by 0 bases, with 9 bases between. CDR3 nucleotide sequence: TGTGCCAGCAGTGACGGGGGCGGGAGCACAGATACGCAGTATTTT. Translation gives CASSDGGGSTDTQYF.